This T cell receptor (beta chain) was obtained from a study of T cells after posttransplantation cyclophosphamide. Study conclusions and caveats: Donor-recipient repertoire similarity was low at 1-2 months, rising over year one. Skin or GI-infiltrating T cells shared few TRB sequences with blood.

A word on this clone: Its antigen remains unidentified.

On the day of bone marrow donation, the related graft donor provided peripheral blood. V lost 2 bases to trimming and J lost 4 bases, with 14 bases between them. Germline values: CDR1 MNHNY, CDR2 SVGAGI (reference sequence). The CDR3 consists of 15 residues. Using immunoSEQ multiplex PCR, the repertoire was profiled, and TCRdb retains in-frame clones only, with some absent. The specimen gives approximately 40,000 clones without singletons; the ten biggest hold approximately 2.4%. Material for sequencing was PBMCs. This chain connects TRBV6-6 to TRBJ1-2; D unresolved. The sequence was collected from a man between 40 and 49 years old in good health, CMV-negative, and a related stem cell transplant donor. The CDR3: CASSYVSPGSYGYTF. In nucleotides, the CDR3 is TGTGCCAGCAGTTACGTGTCGCCTGGCAGCTATGGCTACACCTTC.